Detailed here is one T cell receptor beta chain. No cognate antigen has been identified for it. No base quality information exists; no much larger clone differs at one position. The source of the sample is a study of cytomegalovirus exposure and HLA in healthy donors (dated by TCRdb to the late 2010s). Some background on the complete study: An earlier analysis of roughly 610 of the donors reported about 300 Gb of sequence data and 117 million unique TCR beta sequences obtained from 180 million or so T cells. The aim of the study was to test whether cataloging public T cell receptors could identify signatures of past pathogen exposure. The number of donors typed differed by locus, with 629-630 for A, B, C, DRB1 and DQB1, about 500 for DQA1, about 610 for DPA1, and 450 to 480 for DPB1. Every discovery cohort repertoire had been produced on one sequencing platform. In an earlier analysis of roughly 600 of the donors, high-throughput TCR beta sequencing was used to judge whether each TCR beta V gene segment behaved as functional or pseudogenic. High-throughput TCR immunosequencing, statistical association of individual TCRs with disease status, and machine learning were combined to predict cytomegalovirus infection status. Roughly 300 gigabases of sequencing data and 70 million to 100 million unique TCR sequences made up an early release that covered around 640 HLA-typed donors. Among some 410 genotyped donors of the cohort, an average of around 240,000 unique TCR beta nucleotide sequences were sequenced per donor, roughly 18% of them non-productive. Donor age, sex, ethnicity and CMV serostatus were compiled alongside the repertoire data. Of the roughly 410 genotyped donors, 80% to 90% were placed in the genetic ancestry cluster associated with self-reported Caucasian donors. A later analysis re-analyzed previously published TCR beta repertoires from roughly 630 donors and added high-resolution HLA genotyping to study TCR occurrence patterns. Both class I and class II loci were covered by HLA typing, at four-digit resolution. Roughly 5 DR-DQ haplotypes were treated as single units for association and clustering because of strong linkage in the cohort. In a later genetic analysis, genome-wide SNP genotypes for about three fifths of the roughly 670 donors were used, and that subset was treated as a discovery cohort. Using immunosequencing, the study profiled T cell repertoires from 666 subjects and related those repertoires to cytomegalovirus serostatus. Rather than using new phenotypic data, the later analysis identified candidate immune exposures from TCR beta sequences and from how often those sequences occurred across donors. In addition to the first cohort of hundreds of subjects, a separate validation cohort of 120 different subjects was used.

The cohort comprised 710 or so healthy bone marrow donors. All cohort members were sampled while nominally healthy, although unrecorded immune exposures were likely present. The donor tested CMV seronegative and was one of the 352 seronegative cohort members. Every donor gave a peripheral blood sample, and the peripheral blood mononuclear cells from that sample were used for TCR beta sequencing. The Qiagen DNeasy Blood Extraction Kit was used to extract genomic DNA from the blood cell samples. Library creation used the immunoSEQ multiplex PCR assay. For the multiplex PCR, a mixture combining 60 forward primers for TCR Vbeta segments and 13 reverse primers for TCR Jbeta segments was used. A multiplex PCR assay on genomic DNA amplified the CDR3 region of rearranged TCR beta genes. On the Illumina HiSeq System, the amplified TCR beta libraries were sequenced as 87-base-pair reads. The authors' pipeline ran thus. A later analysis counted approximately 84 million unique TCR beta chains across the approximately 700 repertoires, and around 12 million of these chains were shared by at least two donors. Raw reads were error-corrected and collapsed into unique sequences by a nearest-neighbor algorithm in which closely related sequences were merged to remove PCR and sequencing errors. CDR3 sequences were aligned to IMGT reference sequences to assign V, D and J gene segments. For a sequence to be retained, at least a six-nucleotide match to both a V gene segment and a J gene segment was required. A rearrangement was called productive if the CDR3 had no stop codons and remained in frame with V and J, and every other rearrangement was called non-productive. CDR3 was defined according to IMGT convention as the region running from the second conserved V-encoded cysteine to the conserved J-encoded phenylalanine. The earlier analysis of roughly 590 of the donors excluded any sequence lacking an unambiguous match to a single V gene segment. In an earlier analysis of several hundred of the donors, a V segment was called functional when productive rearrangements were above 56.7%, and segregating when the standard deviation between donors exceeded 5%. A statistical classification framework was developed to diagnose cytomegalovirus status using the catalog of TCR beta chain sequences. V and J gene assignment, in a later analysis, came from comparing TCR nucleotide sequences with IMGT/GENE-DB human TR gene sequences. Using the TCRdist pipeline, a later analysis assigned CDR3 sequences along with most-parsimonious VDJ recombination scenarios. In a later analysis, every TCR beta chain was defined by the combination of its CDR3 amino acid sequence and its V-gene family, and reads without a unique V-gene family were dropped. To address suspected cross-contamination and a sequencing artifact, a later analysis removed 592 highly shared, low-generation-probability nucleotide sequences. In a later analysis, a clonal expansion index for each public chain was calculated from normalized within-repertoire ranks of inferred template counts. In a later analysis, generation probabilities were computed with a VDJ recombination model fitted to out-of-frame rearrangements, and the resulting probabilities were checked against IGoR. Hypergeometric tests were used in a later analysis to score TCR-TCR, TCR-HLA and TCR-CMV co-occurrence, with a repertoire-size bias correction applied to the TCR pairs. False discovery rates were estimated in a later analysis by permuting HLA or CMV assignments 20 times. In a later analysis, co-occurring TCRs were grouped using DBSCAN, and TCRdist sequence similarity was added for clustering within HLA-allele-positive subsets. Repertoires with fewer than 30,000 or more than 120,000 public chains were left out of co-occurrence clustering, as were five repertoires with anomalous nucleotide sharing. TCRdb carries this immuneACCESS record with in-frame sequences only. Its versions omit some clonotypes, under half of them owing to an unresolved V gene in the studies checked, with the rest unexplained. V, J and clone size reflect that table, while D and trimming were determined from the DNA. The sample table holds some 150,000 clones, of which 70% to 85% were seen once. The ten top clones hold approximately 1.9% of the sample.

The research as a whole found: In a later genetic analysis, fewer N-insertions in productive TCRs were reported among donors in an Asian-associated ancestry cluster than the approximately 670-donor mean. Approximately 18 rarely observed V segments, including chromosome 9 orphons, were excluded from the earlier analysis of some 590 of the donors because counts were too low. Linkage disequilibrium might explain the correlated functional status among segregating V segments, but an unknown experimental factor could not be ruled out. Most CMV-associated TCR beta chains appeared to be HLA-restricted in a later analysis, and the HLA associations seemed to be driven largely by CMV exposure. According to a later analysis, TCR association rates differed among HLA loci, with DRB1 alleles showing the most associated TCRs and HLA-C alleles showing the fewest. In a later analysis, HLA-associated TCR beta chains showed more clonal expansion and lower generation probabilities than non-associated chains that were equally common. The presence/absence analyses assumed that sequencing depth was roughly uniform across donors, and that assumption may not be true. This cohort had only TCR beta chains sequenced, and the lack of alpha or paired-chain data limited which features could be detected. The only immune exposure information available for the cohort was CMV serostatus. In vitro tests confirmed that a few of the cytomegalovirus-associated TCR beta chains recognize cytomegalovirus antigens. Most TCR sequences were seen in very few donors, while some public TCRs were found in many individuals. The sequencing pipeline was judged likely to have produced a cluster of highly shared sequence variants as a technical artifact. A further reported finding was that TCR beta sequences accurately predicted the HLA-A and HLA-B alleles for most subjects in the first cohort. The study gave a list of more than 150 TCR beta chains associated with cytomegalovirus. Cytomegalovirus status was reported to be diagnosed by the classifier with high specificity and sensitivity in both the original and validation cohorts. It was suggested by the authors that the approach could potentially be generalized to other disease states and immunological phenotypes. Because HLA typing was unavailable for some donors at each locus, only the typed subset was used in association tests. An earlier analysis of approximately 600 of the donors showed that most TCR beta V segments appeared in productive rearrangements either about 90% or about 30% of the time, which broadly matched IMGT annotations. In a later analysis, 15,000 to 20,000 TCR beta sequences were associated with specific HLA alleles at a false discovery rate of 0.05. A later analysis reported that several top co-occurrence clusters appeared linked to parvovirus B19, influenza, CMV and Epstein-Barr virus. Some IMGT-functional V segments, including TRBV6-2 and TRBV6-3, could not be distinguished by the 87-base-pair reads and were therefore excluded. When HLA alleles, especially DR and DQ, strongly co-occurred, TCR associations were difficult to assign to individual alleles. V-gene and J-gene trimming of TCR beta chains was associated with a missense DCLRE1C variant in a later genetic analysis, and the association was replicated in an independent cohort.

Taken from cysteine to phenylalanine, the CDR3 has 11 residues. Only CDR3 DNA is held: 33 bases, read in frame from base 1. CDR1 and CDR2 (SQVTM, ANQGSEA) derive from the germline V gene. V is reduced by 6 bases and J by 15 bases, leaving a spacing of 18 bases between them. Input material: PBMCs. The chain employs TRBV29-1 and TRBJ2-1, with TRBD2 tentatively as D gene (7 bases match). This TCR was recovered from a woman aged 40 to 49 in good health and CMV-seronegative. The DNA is TGCAGCGTCCCCGCGGGGGCTAGCACGTTCTTC. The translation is CSVPAGASTFF.